This T cell receptor (beta chain) is from a study of response to subunit inactivated influenza vaccine. Findings and caveats of the study: That few new T cells are recruited by each seasonal influenza vaccination was the authors' suggestion.

TCRdb processed the RT-PCR reads anew with MiXCR; each CDR3 protein has one entry. This table has about 160,000 distinct CDR3 sequences, roughly 10% appearing once. The sample holds many counts of this clonotype. What it binds is not known. The CDR3 loop spans 13 amino acids. Trimming took 0 bases from V and 8 from J, leaving 13 bases between them. Germline values: CDR1 DFQATT, CDR2 SNEGSKA (reference sequence). The sequenced sample was non-naive T cells sorted from PBMCs, obtained roughly 48 days after vaccination. The rearrangement joins TRBV20-1 to TRBJ1-2; maybe TRBD1 (5 bases). The receptor was isolated from a man between 45 and 60 years old who received an inactivated influenza vaccine. Here the CDR3 reads CSAREGGMVGYTF. The CDR3 region has the DNA TGCAGTGCTAGAGAGGGGGGGATGGTAGGCTACACCTTC.